This T cell receptor beta chain was observed in a study of blood T cell repertoires in COVID-19. Study in general: Donors in the United States, Italy and Spain gave samples during acute or convalescent COVID-19. From T cells, B-cell-depleted T cells, or PBMCs came the material, which was cDNA or gDNA.

The CDR3 loop spans 15 amino acids. CDR1 MNHNY and CDR2 SVGAGI come from the germline V gene (reference sequence). Trimming shortened V by 6 bases and J by 4 bases, and 18 bases separated the two germline ends. Original processing methods: How many nucleated cells were present was estimated from reference gene primer amplification. Measured with immunoSEQ multiplex PCR; TCRdb has only the in-frame clones, and not every one. That table furnishes V, J and clone size, whereas the DNA furnished D and trimming. Among around 120,000 clones listed, around 90% were seen once. Input material: peripheral blood. This clonotype originated in a human donor in a cohort sampled during active COVID-19. The chain employs TRBV6-6 and TRBJ1-2; a possible D gene is TRBD1 (5 bases). The CDR3 bases are TGTGCCAGCAGGCCCGGGACTCCGTCTATCTATGGCTACACCTTC. Translating it yields CASRPGTPSIYGYTF.